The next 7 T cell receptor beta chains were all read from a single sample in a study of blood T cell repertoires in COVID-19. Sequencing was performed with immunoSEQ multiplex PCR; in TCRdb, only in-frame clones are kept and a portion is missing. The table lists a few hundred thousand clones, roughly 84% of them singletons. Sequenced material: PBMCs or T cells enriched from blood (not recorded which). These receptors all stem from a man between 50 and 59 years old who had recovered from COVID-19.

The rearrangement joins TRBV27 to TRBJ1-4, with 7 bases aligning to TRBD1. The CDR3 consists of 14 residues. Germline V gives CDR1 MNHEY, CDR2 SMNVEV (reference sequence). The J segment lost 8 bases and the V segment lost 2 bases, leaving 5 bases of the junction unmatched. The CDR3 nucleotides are TGTGCCAGCAGTTTAAGGCAGGGGGGCGAAAAACTGTTTTTT. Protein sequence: CASSLRQGGEKLFF. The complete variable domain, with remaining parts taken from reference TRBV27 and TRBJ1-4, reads EAQVTQNPRYLITVTGKKLTVTCSQNMNHEYMSWYRQDPGLGLRQIYYSMNVEVTDKGDVPEGYKVSRKEKRNFPLILESPSPNQTSLYFCASSLRQGGEKLFFGSGTQLSVL.

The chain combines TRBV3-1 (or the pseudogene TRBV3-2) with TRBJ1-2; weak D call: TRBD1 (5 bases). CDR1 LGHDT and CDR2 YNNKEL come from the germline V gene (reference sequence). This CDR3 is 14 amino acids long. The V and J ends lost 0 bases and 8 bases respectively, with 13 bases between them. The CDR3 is CASSQDPQGTGYTF. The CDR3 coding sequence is TGTGCCAGCAGCCAAGATCCCCAGGGTACGGGCTACACCTTC.

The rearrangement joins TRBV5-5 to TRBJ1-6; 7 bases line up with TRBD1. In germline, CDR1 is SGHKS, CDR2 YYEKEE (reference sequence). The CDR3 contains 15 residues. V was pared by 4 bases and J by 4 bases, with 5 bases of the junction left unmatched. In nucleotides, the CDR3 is TGTGCCAGCAGCCTCAGGGGGTTTTATAATTCACCCCTCCACTTT. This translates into CASSLRGFYNSPLHF.

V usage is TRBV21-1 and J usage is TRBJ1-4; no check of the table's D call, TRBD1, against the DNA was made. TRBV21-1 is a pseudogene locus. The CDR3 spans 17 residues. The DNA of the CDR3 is TGTGCCAGCAGCCTATACCTTAGGACAGGGGGGTTTGAAAAACTGTTTTTT. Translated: CASSLYLRTGGFEKLFF.

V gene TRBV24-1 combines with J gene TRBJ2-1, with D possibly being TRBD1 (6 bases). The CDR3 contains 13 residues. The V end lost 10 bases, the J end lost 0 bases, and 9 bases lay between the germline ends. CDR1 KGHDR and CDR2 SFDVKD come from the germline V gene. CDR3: CATGADSYNEQFF. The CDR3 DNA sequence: TGTGCCACGGGGGCAGACTCCTACAATGAGCAGTTCTTC.

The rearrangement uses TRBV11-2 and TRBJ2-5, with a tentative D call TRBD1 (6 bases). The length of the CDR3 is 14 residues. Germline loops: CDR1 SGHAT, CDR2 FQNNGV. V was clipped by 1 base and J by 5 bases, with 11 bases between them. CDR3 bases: TGTGCCAGCAGCTTAGGAACAGGGTTCGAGACCCAGTACTTC. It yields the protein CASSLGTGFETQYF.

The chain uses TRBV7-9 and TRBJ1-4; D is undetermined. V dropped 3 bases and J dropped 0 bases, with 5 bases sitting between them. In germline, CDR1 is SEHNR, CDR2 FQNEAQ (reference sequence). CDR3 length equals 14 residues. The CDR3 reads CASSFHATNEKLFF. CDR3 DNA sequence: TGTGCCAGCAGCTTCCATGCAACTAATGAAAAACTGTTTTTT.